This T cell receptor beta chain stems from a study of regulatory T cells in long-lasting Graves disease. Time point here: newly diagnosed GD, antithyroid drugs for less than 3 months. Construction of the TCR library relied on RNA isolated from PBMCs. The CDR3 is 15 residues long. CDR1 and CDR2 (germline): DFQATT, SNEGSKA (reference sequence). Points on this clonotype: A much larger clone lies a single base off, so this may be a read error.

Relying on iRepertoire HTBI primers and Arm-PCR of CDR3 regions, the team built TCR beta libraries. TCRdb fed the multiplex PCR reads into MiXCR, producing one record per CDR3 protein. The sample includes some 200,000 distinct CDR3 sequences, approximately 19% seen only once; the top ten take over 9.5%. These same data were also listed under a study on T cells in Graves' hyperthyroidism and ophthalmopathy.

The J gene is TRBJ1-5, the V gene TRBV20-1; TRBD1 agrees at 7 bases. The specimen comprised peripheral blood mononuclear cells (PBMCs), sampled at new diagnosis, from a patient treated with antithyroid drugs. The clonotype was recovered from a woman in her twenties or thirties with Graves disease. In nucleotides, the CDR3 is TGCAATGCCCAGGGGAGCAGGGGGATCAATCAGCCCCAGCATTTT. This codes for CNAQGSRGINQPQHF.